A single sample is the source of the 20 T cell receptor beta chains below, sequenced in a study of blood T cell repertoires in COVID-19. Sequencing used immunoSEQ multiplex PCR; TCRdb keeps in-frame clones, though not all of them. Of more than 150,000 clones in the sample, about 80% are singletons; the top ten hold under 0.75%. The sample comprised peripheral blood. Receptor source: a man between 60 and 70 years old with acute or convalescent COVID-19.

This clone was seen a single time. The chain carries TRBV27 and TRBJ1-1; D possibly corresponds to TRBD1 (5 bases). Between the trimmed V and J ends, which lost 1 base and 4 bases, there was a span of 10 bases. The CDR3 runs to 14 residues. Germline V gene data show CDR1 as MNHEY and CDR2 as SMNVEV (reference sequence). CDR3 nucleotides: TGTGCCAGCAGTTTATTAGGCAGGGTCACTGAAGCTTTCTTT. It yields the protein CASSLLGRVTEAFF.

In its sample, this clone was seen once. V and J are TRBV7-9 and TRBJ2-5, with 10 bases that match TRBD2. The CDR3 consists of 16 residues. Germline V CDR1 and CDR2: SEHNR, FQNEAQ (reference sequence). The trim removed 4 bases at V and 2 bases at J, leaving 7 bases unmatched. The CDR3 nucleotides are TGTGCCAGCAGCTCGGGTAGCGGGGGGTATCAAGAGACCCAGTACTTC. Protein sequence: CASSSGSGGYQETQYF.

V and J are TRBV5-1 and TRBJ2-5; 8 bases match TRBD2. With V trimmed by 0 bases and J by 4 bases, 8 bases remained unmatched. Germline V CDR1 and CDR2: SGHRS, YFSETQ. The CDR3 spans 16 residues. The CDR3 loop is CASSLVGGGPGETQYF. In nucleotides, the CDR3 is TGCGCCAGCAGCTTGGTTGGCGGGGGGCCGGGAGAGACCCAGTACTTC.

This clone was seen once. This chain links TRBV9 with TRBJ1-6; D is unclear. This CDR3 has 15 amino acids. Germline-derived CDR1 and CDR2 are SGDLS and YYNGEE. V was shortened by 0 bases and J by 6 bases, with 10 bases between the two germline ends. In DNA form, the CDR3 reads TGTGCCAGCAGCGTAGTCGGACGGGGTAATTCACCCCTCCACTTT. It codes for CASSVVGRGNSPLHF.

The chain is built from TRBV21-1 and TRBJ1-3; the table names TRBD1, a call not compared with the DNA. TRBV21-1 is described as a pseudogene. The CDR3 loop spans 17 amino acids. CDR3 amino acids: CASSREGSQGNGNTIYF. For the CDR3, the DNA is TGTGCCAGCAGCAGGGAAGGGTCACAGGGTAACGGAAACACCATATATTTT.

The rearrangement uses TRBV4-2 and TRBJ2-3, with 15 positions matching TRBD2. With 1 base clipped from V and 4 bases from J, the junction kept 0 bases outside the gene matches. The CDR3 spans 16 residues. CDR1 and CDR2 (germline): LGHNA, YNFKEQ. The CDR3 sequence: CASSQGTSGGADTQYF. The CDR3 bases are TGTGCCAGCAGCCAAGGGACTAGCGGGGGGGCAGATACGCAGTATTTT.

This chain links TRBV27 with TRBJ1-2; 7 bases match TRBD1. Germline values: CDR1 MNHEY, CDR2 SMNVEV (reference sequence). Trimming removed 5 bases from V and 4 bases from J; junction bases left unmatched: 7. The CDR3 contains 14 residues. The CDR3 region is CASSRQGSIYGYTF. The DNA for the CDR3 is TGTGCCAGCAGTCGACAGGGATCCATCTATGGCTACACCTTC.

The chain links TRBV6-5 to TRBJ2-5, with 7 bases aligning to TRBD1. This CDR3 has 13 residues. The J segment lost 1 base and the V segment lost 7 bases, leaving 3 bases of the junction unmatched. The germline CDR1 and CDR2 sequences are MNHEY and SVGAGI. The CDR3 is CASTRDSQETQYF. The CDR3 coding sequence is TGTGCCAGCACCCGGGACAGCCAAGAGACCCAGTACTTC.

The rearrangement links TRBV18 to TRBJ2-1, with D possibly being TRBD1 (6 bases). The CDR3 totals 17 residues. Germline V gene lookup returns CDR1 KGHSH and CDR2 LQKENI. Trimming left V 3 bases short and J 8 bases short, with 23 bases between. CDR3 region: CASSPLTLQGMSHEQFF. CDR3 nucleotides: TGTGCCAGCTCACCCCTGACGTTGCAGGGGATGTCCCATGAGCAGTTCTTC.

This chain connects TRBV6-2 or TRBV6-3 to TRBJ2-2, with D hard to call. This CDR3 has 15 residues. Germline CDR1 is MNHEY and CDR2 is SVGEGT. V lost 2 bases, J lost 1 base, and 8 bases lay in between. This CDR3 is CASSYLGLNTGELFF. In nucleotides, the CDR3 is TGTGCCAGCAGTTACCTAGGTTTGAACACCGGGGAGCTGTTTTTT.

This chain uses TRBV27 with TRBJ1-1; D might be TRBD1 (6 bases). Germline CDR1 MNHEY, CDR2 SMNVEV (reference sequence). Between the trimmed V and J ends, which lost 0 bases and 7 bases, there was a span of 15 bases. This CDR3 spans 15 amino acids. This CDR3 is CASSLSRNRVGEAFF. CDR3 in DNA: TGTGCCAGCAGTTTATCACGAAACAGGGTTGGTGAAGCTTTCTTT.

CDR3 loop: CASSLLPGANQPQHF. The CDR3, as DNA: TGTGCCAGCAGTTTACTTCCAGGGGCCAATCAGCCCCAGCATTTT. The rearrangement uses TRBV28 and TRBJ1-5; the D gene is possibly TRBD1 (6 bases). CDR1 and CDR2 from the germline V gene are MDHEN and SYDVKM. This CDR3 contains 15 residues. V was cut by 2 bases and J by 3 bases, with 11 bases left in between.

This chain joins TRBV19 and TRBJ1-2; D might be TRBD1 (6 bases). From germline, CDR1 is LNHDA and CDR2 SQIVND (reference sequence). V lost 3 bases and J 3 bases, leaving 8 bases between the germline ends. The CDR3 extends over 13 amino acids. The CDR3: CASSMDSHYGYTF. The DNA of the CDR3 is TGTGCCAGTAGTATGGACAGCCACTATGGCTACACCTTC.

This chain links TRBV28 with TRBJ2-7, with 10 positions matching TRBD1. Trimming at V came to 2 bases and at J to 5 bases, leaving 6 bases not matched to a gene. The CDR3 consists of 15 residues. Looked up from germline, CDR1 is MDHEN and CDR2 is SYDVKM. The CDR3 DNA sequence: TGTGCCAGCAGTTTACCCGGGACAGGGGAGAACGAGCAGTACTTC. Its protein product is CASSLPGTGENEQYF. Combining the CDR3 with reference TRBV28 and TRBJ2-7 gives the whole variable domain DVKVTQSSRYLVKRTGEKVFLECVQDMDHENMFWYRQDPGLGLRLIYFSYDVKMKEKGDIPEGYSVSREKKERFSLILESASTNQTSMYLCASSLPGTGENEQYFGPGTRLTVT.

This chain connects TRBV7-2 to TRBJ2-7; D not resolved. CDR3 length equals 12 residues. Trimming stripped 5 bases from V and 3 bases from J, with 8 bases between. CDR1 is SGHTA and CDR2 is FQGNSA in the germline V gene. The chain's CDR3 is CASSPRLYEQYF. The DNA of the CDR3 is TGTGCCAGCAGCCCTCGACTCTACGAGCAGTACTTC.

This chain connects TRBV7-9 to TRBJ1-6, with 8 bases that match TRBD1. The J segment lost 10 bases and the V segment lost 5 bases, leaving 7 bases of the junction unmatched. The CDR3 extends over 14 amino acids. In germline, CDR1 is SEHNR, CDR2 FQNEAQ (reference sequence). The CDR3: CASSTGQGPSPLHF. CDR3 DNA: TGTGCCAGCAGCACCGGACAGGGCCCCTCACCCCTCCACTTT.

The V gene is TRBV9, the J gene TRBJ2-7; D is uncertain. CDR3 size: 15 residues. V gave up 3 bases and J gave up 2 bases, with 15 bases separating them. The germline V gene has CDR1 SGDLS and CDR2 YYNGEE. The CDR3 loop is CASSARQELPYEQYF. CDR3 sequence (DNA): TGTGCCAGCAGCGCGCGCCAAGAACTCCCCTACGAGCAGTACTTC.

This chain uses TRBV7-6 with TRBJ2-1; 10 nucleotides align to TRBD2. Trimming took 4 bases from V and 1 from J; bases not matched to a gene: 4. The CDR3 contains 16 residues. Germline CDR1 and CDR2: SGHVS and FNYEAQ. The CDR3 sequence: CASSYTSGVSYNEQFF. The CDR3 DNA reads TGTGCCAGCAGCTACACTAGCGGGGTATCCTACAATGAGCAGTTCTTC.

V and J are TRBV19 and TRBJ2-2, with unresolved D. V was cut by 6 bases and J by 5 bases, with 13 bases left in between. The length of the CDR3 is 14 residues. CDR1 is LNHDA and CDR2 is SQIVND in the germline V gene (reference sequence). The CDR3 loop reads CASSTTRSTGELFF. The CDR3 DNA sequence: TGTGCCAGTAGCACGACTCGTTCGACCGGGGAGCTGTTTTTT.

The rearrangement uses TRBV28 and TRBJ2-7, with D tentatively TRBD2 (6 bases). This CDR3 is built from 15 residues. Germline-derived CDR1 and CDR2 are MDHEN and SYDVKM. V shed 5 bases and J shed 0 bases, with 14 bases lying between them. This chain's CDR3 is CASSRAGTRSYEQYF. The CDR3 DNA follows: TGTGCCAGCAGTCGCGCCGGGACTCGCTCCTACGAGCAGTACTTC.